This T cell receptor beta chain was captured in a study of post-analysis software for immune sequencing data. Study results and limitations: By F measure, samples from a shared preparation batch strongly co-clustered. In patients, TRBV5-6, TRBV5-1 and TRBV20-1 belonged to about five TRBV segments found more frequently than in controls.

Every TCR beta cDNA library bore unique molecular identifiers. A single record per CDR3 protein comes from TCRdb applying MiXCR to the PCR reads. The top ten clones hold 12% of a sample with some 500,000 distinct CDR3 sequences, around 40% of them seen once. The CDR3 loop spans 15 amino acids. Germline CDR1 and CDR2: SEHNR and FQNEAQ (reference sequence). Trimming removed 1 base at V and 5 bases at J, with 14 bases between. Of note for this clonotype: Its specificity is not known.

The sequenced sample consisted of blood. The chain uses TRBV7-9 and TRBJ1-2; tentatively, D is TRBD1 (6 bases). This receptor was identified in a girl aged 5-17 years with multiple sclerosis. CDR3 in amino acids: CASSLDRGVPYGYTF. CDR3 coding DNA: TGTGCCAGCAGCTTAGATAGGGGGGTACCATATGGCTACACCTTC.